This entry is about one TCR beta chain. The sample comes from a study of OX40 agonist ivuxolimab in advanced cancers. Study-level information: Participants could have had prior anti-PD-1, anti-PD-L1 or anti-CTLA-4 therapy, and more than 35% had some.

Assay used: immunoSEQ multiplex PCR; TCRdb lists only in-frame clones, some missing. The sample includes tens of thousands of clones, 91% seen only once; the top ten take 7.1%. The trim removed 6 bases at V and 4 bases at J, leaving 2 bases unmatched. This CDR3 is built from 14 residues. Germline assignment: CDR1 LNHDA and CDR2 SQIVND (reference sequence). The chain employs TRBV19 and TRBJ2-5; TRBD2 matches at 13 bases. The sample consisted of CD4+ or CD8+ T cells sorted from blood, taken in a trial of the OX40 agonist ivuxolimab. This clonotype originated in an adult with an advanced solid tumor such as melanoma, head and neck, liver or kidney cancer. For the CDR3, the DNA is TGTGCCAGTAGGGGACTAGCGGGGAGAGAGACCCAGTACTTC. Translation: CASRGLAGRETQYF.